A single sample is the source of the 11 T cell receptor beta chains below, sequenced in a study of T cells in localized non-small cell lung cancer. Generated by immunoSEQ multiplex PCR, the TCRdb table keeps only in-frame clones and is missing some. The profile shows 35,000 to 40,000 clones, approximately 88% of them singletons. The sample in question was peripheral blood, obtained before any cancer treatment. These receptors all come from a woman aged 40 to 75 with stage I lung adenocarcinoma.

V and J are TRBV29-1 and TRBJ2-1; either TRBD1 or TRBD2 may supply D (5 bases each). Germline assignment: CDR1 SQVTM and CDR2 ANQGSEA. With 3 bases removed from V and 7 bases from J, the gap between germline ends came to 16 bases. CDR3 size: 14 residues. The CDR3 region is CSVDPTGGPNEQFF. For the CDR3, the DNA is TGCAGCGTTGACCCCACAGGAGGCCCTAATGAGCAGTTCTTC.

V is TRBV2 and J is TRBJ1-4, with D hard to call. Trimming took 6 bases from V and 0 from J, leaving 11 bases between them. The CDR3 runs 15 residues. Germline V CDR1 and CDR2: SNHLY, FYNNEI. The CDR3, as DNA: TGTGCCAGCAGGGGCTCAAAAGCAACTAATGAAAAACTGTTTTTT. Translated, it gives CASRGSKATNEKLFF.

The CDR3 reads CASSSLAGMYNEQFF. In DNA, the CDR3 is TGTGCCAGCAGCTCTCTAGCGGGAATGTACAATGAGCAGTTCTTC. The rearrangement joins TRBV7-9 to TRBJ2-1, with 9 bases aligning to TRBD2. After removal of 4 bases from V and 4 bases from J, the junction contained 5 bases not matched to a gene. The germline V gene encodes CDR1 SEHNR and CDR2 FQNEAQ (reference sequence). The CDR3 has 15 amino acids.

This chain uses TRBV6-1 with TRBJ2-7, with D possibly matching TRBD1 (6 bases). Germline loops: CDR1 MNHNS, CDR2 SASEGT. The CDR3 runs to 15 residues. V was trimmed by 6 bases and J by 3 bases, leaving 18 bases between them. In DNA, the CDR3 is TGTGCCAGCAGGGAACAGGACAGTCTGGGCTACGAGCAGTACTTC. This gives the protein CASREQDSLGYEQYF.

V gene TRBV7-8 combines with J gene TRBJ2-1, with TRBD1 identical over 8 bases. V trimming: 4 bases; J trimming: 6 bases; junction bases outside the gene matches: 5. The germline V gene encodes CDR1 SGHVS and CDR2 FQNEAQ. This CDR3 contains 14 residues. The CDR3 sequence is CASSSRTGSNEQFF. Written as DNA, the CDR3 is TGTGCCAGCAGCTCACGGACAGGGAGCAATGAGCAGTTCTTC.

The V and J genes are TRBV27 and TRBJ2-3, with TRBD2 matching over 11 bases. Per germline, CDR1 MNHEY and CDR2 SMNVEV (reference sequence). This CDR3 has 16 amino acids. Trimming at V came to 6 bases and at J to 3 bases, leaving 8 bases not matched to a gene. The CDR3 loop is CASRQRLAGRTDTQYF. DNA for the CDR3: TGTGCCAGCAGACAAAGACTAGCGGGAAGGACAGATACGCAGTATTTT.

The V call is TRBV6-4, the J call TRBJ2-1; tentative D call: TRBD2 (5 bases). This CDR3 region has 15 residues. Trimming stripped 2 bases from V and 9 bases from J, with 17 bases between. Germline V CDR1 and CDR2: MRHNA, SNTAGT. As DNA, the CDR3 is TGTGCCAGCAGTGACGTTACGCAACGACGGGGTGAGCAGTTCTTC. Translated: CASSDVTQRRGEQFF.

In this sample, this clone turned up a few times. The V gene is TRBV11-2, the J gene TRBJ1-1; the match to TRBD1 covers 8 bases. V dropped 3 bases and J dropped 1; count of bases not matched to a gene: 7. Germline CDR1 SGHAT, CDR2 FQNNGV. The CDR3 length is 16 residues. CDR3 DNA sequence: TGTGCCAGCAGCTTTCTCAGGGGGCGGACGAACACTGAAGCTTTCTTT. Its translation is CASSFLRGRTNTEAFF.

The genes are TRBV7-9 and TRBJ2-7, with D possibly being TRBD1 or TRBD2 (5 bases each). V lost 0 bases and J 2 bases, leaving 8 bases between the germline ends. CDR3 length equals 14 residues. Germline CDR1 and CDR2: SEHNR and FQNEAQ (reference sequence). The CDR3, as DNA: TGTGCCAGCAGCTTAGCGGGGGAAACCTACGAGCAGTACTTC. Protein product: CASSLAGETYEQYF.

The rearrangement joins TRBV18 to TRBJ1-1; tentatively, D is TRBD1 (6 bases). CDR1 KGHSH and CDR2 LQKENI come from the germline V gene. The CDR3 loop spans 14 amino acids. V gave up 3 bases and J gave up 7 bases, with 15 bases separating them. Written as DNA, the CDR3 is TGTGCCAGCTCACCCATCGGCCCGACAGGTGAAGCTTTCTTT. Translated: CASSPIGPTGEAFF.

The genes are TRBV11-2 and TRBJ2-1; weak D call: TRBD1 (6 bases). This CDR3 comprises 15 residues. Germline CDR1 SGHAT, CDR2 FQNNGV. V lost 1 base, J lost 5 bases, and 12 bases lay in between. CDR3 sequence (DNA): TGTGCCAGCAGCTTAGGCGGCAGGGGAGACAATGAGCAGTTCTTC. Translated: CASSLGGRGDNEQFF.